The T cell receptor beta chain under discussion was sequenced for a study of STAT3 mutations in large granular lymphocyte leukemia. Regarding the study as a whole: At least one immunodominant TCR beta clonotype appeared in every T-cell large granular lymphocyte leukemia patient. Some patients had persisting codominant clonotypes that could mask small clones. Differing intervals and regimens complicate linking therapy response to clone burden. Samples missed the first appearance of the clone.

Sequencing used immunoSEQ multiplex PCR; TCRdb keeps in-frame clones, though not all of them. The table records about 42,000 clones, approximately 78% of them present only once. On this clone: Its antigen is not known.

Germline V gene sequence: CDR1 LNHDA, CDR2 SQIVND (reference sequence). Trimming left V 7 bases short and J 3 bases short, with 10 bases between. This CDR3 contains 13 residues. The chain has TRBV19 and TRBJ1-5; possibly TRBD1 for D (5 bases). This clonotype was obtained from a human donor with T large granular lymphocyte leukemia. Some clones in this sample may be carry-over from other donors' samples. The sample comprised PBMCs. The DNA for the CDR3 is TGTGCCAGTACGGAACAGGCCAATCAGCCCCAGCATTTT. It translates to CASTEQANQPQHF. Drawing the rest from reference TRBV19 and TRBJ1-5, the complete variable domain is DGGITQSPKYLFRKEGQNVTLSCEQNLNHDAMYWYRQDPGQGLRLIYYSQIVNDFQKGDIAEGYSVSREKKESFPLTVTSAQKNPTAFYLCASTEQANQPQHFGDGTRLSIL.